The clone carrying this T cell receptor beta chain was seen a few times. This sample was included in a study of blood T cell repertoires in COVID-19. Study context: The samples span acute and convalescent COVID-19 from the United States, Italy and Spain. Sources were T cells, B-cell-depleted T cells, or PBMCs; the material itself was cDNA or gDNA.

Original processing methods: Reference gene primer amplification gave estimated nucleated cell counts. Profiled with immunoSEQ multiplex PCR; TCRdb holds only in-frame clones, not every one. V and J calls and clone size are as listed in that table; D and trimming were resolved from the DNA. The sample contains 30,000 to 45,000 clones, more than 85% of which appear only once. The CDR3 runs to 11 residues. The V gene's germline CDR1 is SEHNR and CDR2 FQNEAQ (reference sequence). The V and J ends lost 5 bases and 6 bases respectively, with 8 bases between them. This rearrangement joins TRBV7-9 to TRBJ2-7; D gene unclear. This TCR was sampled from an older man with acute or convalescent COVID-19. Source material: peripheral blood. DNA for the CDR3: TGTGCCAGCAGCCGAGCTTCCGAGCAGTACTTC. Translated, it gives CASSRASEQYF. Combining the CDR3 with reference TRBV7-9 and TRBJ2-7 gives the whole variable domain DTGVSQNPRHKITKRGQNVTFRCDPISEHNRLYWYRQTLGQGPEFLTYFQNEAQLEKSRLLSDRFSAERPKGSFSTLEIQRTEQGDSAMYLCASSRASEQYFGPGTRLTVT.